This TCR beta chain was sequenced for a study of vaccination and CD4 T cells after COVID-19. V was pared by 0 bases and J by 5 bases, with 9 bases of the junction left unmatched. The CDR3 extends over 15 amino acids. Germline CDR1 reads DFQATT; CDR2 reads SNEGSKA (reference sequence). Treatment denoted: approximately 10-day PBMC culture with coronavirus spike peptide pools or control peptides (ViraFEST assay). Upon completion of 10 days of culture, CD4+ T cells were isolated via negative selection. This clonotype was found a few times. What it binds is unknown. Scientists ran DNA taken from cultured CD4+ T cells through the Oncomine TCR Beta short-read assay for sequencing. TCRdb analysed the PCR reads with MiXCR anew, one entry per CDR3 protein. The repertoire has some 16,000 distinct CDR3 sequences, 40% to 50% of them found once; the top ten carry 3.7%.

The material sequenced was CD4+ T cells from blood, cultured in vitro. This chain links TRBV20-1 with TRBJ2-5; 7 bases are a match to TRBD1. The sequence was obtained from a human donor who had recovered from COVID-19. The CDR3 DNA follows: TGCAGTGCTAGAGATTGGGGCCAGGGGGATGAGACCCAGTACTTC. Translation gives CSARDWGQGDETQYF.